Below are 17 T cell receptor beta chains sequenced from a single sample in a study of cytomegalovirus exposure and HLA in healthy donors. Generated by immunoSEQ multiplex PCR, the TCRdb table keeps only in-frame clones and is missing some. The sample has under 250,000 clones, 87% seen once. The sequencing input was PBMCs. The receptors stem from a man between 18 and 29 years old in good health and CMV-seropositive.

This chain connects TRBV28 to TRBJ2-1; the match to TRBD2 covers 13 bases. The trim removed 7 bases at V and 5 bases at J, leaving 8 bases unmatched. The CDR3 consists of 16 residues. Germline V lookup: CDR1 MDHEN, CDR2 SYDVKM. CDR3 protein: CASIRLLAGGHNEQFF. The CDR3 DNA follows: TGTGCCAGCATCCGTTTACTAGCGGGAGGGCACAATGAGCAGTTCTTC.

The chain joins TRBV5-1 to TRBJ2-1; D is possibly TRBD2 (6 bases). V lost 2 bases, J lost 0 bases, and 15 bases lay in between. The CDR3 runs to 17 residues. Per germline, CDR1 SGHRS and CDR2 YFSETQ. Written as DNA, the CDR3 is TGCGCCAGCAGCTTAATCGCAGGGAGGAGCTCCTACAATGAGCAGTTCTTC. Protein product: CASSLIAGRSSYNEQFF.

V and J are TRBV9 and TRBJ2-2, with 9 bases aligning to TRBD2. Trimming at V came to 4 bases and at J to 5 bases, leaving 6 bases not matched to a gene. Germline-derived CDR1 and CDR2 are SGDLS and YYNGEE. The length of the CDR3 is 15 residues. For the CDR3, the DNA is TGTGCCAGCAGCCTCGGGACTAGCAAGACCGGGGAGCTGTTTTTT. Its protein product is CASSLGTSKTGELFF.

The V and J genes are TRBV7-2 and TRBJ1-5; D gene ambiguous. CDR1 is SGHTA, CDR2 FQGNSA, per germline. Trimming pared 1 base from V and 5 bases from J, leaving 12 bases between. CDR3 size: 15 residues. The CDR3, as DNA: TGTGCCAGCAGCTTAGACAGCTTTCGTGATCAGCCCCAGCATTTT. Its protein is CASSLDSFRDQPQHF.

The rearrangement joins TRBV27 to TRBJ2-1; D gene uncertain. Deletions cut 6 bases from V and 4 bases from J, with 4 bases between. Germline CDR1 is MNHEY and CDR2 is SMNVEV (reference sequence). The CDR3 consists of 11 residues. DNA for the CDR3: TGTGCCAGCAGACAATACAATGAGCAGTTCTTC. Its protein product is CASRQYNEQFF.

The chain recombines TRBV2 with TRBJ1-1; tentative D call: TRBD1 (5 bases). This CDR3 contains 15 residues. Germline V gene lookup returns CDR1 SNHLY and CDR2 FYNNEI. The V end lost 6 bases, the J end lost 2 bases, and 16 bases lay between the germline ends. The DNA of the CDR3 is TGTGCCAGCAGAGGGGACTTCCTGTCTAACACTGAAGCTTTCTTT. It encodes CASRGDFLSNTEAFF.

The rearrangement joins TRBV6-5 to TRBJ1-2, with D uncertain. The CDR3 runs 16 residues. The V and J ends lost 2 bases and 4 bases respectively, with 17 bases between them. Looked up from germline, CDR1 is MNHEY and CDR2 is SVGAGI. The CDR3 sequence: CASSYTETDRFYGYTF. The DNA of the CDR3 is TGTGCCAGCAGTTACACAGAGACGGACCGATTCTATGGCTACACCTTC.

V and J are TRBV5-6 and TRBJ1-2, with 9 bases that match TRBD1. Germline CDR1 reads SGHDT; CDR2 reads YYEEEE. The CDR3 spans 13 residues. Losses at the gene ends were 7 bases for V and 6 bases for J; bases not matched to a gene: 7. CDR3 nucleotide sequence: TGTGCCAGCGAACGGACAGGGGTTCATGGCTACACCTTC. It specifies CASERTGVHGYTF.

The CDR3 DNA reads TGCGCCAGCAGCCCAGGACTAGCGGGAGGGACCACAGATACGCAGTATTTT. Translated: CASSPGLAGGTTDTQYF. The chain is built from TRBV5-1 and TRBJ2-3; 15 positions agree with TRBD2. V lost 4 bases, J lost 2 bases, and 5 bases stayed unmatched. The CDR3 runs to 17 residues. Germline V gene data show CDR1 as SGHRS and CDR2 as YFSETQ.

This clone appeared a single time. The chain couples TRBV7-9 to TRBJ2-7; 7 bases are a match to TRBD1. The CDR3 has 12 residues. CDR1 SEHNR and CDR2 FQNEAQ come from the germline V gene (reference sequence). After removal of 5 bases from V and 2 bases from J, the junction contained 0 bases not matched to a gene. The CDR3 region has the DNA TGTGCCAGCAGCGGGACAGCCTACGAGCAGTACTTC. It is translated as CASSGTAYEQYF. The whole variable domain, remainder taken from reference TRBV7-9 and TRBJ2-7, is DTGVSQNPRHKITKRGQNVTFRCDPISEHNRLYWYRQTLGQGPEFLTYFQNEAQLEKSRLLSDRFSAERPKGSFSTLEIQRTEQGDSAMYLCASSGTAYEQYFGPGTRLTVT.

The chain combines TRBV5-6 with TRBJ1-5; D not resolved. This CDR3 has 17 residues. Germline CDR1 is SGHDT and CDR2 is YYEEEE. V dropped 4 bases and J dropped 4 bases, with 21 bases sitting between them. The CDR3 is CASSLFGRGSGNQPQHF. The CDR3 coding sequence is TGTGCCAGCAGCCTCTTCGGCCGGGGTAGTGGGAATCAGCCCCAGCATTTT.

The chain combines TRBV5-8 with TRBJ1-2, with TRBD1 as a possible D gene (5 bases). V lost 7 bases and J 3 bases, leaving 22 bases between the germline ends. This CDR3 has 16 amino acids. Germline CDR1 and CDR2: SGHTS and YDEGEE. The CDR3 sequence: CASARSGGSEDYGYTF. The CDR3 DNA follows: TGTGCCAGCGCTCGGTCGGGGGGTTCCGAGGACTATGGCTACACCTTC.

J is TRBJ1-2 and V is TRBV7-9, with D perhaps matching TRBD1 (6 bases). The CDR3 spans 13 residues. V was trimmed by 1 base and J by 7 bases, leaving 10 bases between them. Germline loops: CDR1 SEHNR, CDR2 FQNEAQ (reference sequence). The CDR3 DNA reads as TGTGCCAGCAGCTTAGGCGGGGGCAGTGGCTACACCTTC. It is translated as CASSLGGGSGYTF.

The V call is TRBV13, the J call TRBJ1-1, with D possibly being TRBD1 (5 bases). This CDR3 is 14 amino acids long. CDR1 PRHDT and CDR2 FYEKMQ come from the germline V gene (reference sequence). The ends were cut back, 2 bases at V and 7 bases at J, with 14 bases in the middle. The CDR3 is CASSLRGLRGEAFF. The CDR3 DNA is TGTGCCAGCAGCTTAAGGGGTCTTCGGGGTGAAGCTTTCTTT. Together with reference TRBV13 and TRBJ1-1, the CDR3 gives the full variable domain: AAGVIQSPRHLIKEKRETATLKCYPIPRHDTVYWYQQGPGQDPQFLISFYEKMQSDKGSIPDRFSAQQFSDYHSELNMSSLELGDSALYFCASSLRGLRGEAFFGQGTRLTVV.

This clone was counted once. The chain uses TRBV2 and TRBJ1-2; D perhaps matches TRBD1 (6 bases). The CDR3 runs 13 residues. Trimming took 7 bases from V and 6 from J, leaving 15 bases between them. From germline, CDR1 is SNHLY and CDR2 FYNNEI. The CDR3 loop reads CASTGQGSNGYTF. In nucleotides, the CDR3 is TGTGCCAGCACGGGGCAGGGGAGCAATGGCTACACCTTC.

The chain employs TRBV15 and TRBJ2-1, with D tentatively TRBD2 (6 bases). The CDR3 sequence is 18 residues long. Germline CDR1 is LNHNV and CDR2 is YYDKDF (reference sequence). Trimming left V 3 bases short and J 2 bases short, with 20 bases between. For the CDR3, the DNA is TGTGCCACCAGCAGCGAAAAGCGGGCCAGCCCCCCCTACAATGAGCAGTTCTTC. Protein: CATSSEKRASPPYNEQFF.

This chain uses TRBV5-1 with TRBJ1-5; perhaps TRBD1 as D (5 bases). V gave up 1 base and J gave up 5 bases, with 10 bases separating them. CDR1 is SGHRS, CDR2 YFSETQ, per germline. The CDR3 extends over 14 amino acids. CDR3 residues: CASSLQGRDQPQHF. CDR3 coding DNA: TGCGCCAGCAGCTTGCAGGGTAGGGATCAGCCCCAGCATTTT.